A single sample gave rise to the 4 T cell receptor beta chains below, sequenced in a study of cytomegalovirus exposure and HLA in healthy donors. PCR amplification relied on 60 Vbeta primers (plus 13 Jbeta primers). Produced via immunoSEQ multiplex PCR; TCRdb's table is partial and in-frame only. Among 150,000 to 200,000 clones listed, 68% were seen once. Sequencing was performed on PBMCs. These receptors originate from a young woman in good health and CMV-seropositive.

CDR3 DNA sequence: TGTGCCTGGAGTGTACAGGGAGAAAAACTGTTTTTT. Translation: CAWSVQGEKLFF. J is TRBJ1-4 and V is TRBV30; a possible D gene is TRBD1 (6 bases). Trimming took off 0 bases at V and 8 bases at J, with 7 bases between the two ends. The germline V gene has CDR1 GTSNPN and CDR2 SVGIG (reference sequence). The length of the CDR3 is 12 residues. Supplemented by reference TRBV30 and TRBJ1-4, the full variable domain reads SQTIHQWPATLVQPVGSPLSLECTVEGTSNPNLYWYRQAAGRGLQLLFYSVGIGQISSEVPQNLSASRPQDRQFILSSKKLLLSDSGFYLCAWSVQGEKLFFGSGTQLSVL.

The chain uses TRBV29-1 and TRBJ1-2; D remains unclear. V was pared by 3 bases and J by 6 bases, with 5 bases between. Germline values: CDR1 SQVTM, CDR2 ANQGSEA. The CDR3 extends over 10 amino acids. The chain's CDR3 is CSVDFDGYTF. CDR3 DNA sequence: TGCAGCGTTGATTTCGATGGCTACACCTTC. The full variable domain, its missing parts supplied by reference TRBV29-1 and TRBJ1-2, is SAVISQKPSRDICQRGTSLTIQCQVDSQVTMMFWYRQQPGQSLTLIATANQGSEATYESGFVIDKFPISRPNLTFSTLTVSNMSPEDSSIYLCSVDFDGYTFGSGTRLTVV.

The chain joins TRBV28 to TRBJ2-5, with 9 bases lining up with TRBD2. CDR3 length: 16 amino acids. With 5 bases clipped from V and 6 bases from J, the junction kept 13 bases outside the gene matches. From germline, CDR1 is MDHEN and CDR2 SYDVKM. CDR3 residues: CASSPHVSGSLQTQYF. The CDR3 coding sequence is TGTGCCAGCAGTCCCCACGTTAGCGGGAGCCTCCAGACCCAGTACTTC.

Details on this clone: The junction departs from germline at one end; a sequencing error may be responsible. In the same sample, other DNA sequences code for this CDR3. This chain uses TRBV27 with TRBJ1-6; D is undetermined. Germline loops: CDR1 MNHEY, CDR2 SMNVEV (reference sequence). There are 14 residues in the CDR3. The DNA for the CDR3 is TGTGCCAGCAGTTTAGGGGAGAATAATTCCCCCCTCCACTTT. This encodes CASSLGENNSPLHF.